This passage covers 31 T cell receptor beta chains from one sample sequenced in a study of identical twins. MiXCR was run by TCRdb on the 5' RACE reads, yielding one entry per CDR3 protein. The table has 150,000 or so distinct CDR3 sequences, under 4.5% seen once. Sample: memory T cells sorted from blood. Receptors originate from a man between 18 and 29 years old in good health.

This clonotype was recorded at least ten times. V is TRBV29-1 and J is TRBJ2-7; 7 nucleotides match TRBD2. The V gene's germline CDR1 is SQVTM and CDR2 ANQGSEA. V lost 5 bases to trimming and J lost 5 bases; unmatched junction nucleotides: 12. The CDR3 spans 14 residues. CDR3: CSVFYLGRVDEQYV. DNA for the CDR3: TGCAGCGTTTTCTATTTAGGGAGGGTGGACGAGCAGTACGTC.

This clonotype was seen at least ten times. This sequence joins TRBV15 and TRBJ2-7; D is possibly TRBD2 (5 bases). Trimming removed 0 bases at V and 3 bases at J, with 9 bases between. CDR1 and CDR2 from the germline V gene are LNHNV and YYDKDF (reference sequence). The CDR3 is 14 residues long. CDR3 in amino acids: CATSRDRGFYEQYF. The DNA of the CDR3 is TGTGCCACCAGCAGAGACCGGGGATTCTACGAGCAGTACTTC.

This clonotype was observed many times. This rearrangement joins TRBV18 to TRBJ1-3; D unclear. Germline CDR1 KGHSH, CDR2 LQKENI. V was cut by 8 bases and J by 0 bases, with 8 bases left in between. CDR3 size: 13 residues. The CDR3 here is CASTQGSGNTIYF. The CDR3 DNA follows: TGTGCCAGCACACAAGGCTCTGGAAACACCATATATTTT.

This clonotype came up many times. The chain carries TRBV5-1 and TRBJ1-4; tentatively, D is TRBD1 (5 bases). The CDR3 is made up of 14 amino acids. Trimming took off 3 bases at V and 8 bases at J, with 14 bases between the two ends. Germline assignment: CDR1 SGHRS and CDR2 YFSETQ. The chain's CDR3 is CASSSGNREEKLFF. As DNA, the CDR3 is TGCGCCAGCAGCTCAGGGAACAGAGAAGAAAAACTGTTTTTT.

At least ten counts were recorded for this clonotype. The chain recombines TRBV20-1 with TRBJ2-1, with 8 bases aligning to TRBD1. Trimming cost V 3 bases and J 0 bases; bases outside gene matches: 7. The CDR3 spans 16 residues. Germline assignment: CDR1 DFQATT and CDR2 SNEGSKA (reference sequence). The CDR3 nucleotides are TGCAGTGCTAGCGGTCACAGGGGGAGCTCCTACAATGAGCAGTTCTTC. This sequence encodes CSASGHRGSSYNEQFF.

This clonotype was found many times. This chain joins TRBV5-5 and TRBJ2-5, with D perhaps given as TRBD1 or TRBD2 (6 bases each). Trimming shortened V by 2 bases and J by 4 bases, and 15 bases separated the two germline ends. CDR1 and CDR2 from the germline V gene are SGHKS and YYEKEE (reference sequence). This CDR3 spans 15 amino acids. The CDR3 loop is CASSFGFRGGETQYF. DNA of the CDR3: TGTGCCAGCAGCTTTGGCTTCAGGGGAGGAGAGACCCAGTACTTC.

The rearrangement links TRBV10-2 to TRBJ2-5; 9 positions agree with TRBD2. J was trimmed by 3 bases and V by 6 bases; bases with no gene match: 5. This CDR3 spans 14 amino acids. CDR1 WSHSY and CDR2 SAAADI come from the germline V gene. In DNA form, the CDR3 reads TGCGCCAGCAGCCGCCGACTAGCGGAAGAGACCCAGTACTTC. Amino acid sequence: CASSRRLAEETQYF.

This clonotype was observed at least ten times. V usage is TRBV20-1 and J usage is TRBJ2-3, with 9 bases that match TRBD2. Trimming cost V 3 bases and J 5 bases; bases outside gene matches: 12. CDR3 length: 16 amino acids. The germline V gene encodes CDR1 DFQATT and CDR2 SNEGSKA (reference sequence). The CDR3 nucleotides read TGCAGTGCTAGGGATTTCGGGACTAGCCCAAAAGATACGCAGTATTTT. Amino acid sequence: CSARDFGTSPKDTQYF.

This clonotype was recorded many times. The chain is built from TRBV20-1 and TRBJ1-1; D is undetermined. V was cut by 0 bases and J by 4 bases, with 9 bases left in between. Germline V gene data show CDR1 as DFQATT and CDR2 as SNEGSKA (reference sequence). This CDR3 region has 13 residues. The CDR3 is CSARDLGITEAFF. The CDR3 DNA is TGCAGTGCTAGAGATCTTGGGATCACTGAAGCTTTCTTT.

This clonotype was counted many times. The CDR3 sequence is CASSPAGQGEGGYTF. In nucleotides, the CDR3 is TGTGCCAGCTCACCGGCGGGACAGGGAGAAGGCGGCTACACCTTC. This chain joins TRBV18 and TRBJ1-2; the match to TRBD1 covers 9 bases. The V and J ends lost 3 bases and 8 bases, in that order; junction bases with no gene match: 10. The CDR3 runs to 15 residues. CDR1 is KGHSH and CDR2 is LQKENI in the germline V gene.

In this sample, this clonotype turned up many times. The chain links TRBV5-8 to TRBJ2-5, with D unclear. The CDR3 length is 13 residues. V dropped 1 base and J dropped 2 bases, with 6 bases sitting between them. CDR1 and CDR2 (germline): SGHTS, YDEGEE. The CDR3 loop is CASSLWMQETQYF. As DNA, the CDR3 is TGTGCCAGCAGCTTGTGGATGCAAGAGACCCAGTACTTC.

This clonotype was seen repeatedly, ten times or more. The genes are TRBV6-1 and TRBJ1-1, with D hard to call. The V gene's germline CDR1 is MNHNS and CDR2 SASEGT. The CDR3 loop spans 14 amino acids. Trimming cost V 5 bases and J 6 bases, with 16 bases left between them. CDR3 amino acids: CASSPNSEGAEAFF. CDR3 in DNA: TGTGCCAGCAGTCCTAACTCAGAGGGAGCTGAAGCTTTCTTT.

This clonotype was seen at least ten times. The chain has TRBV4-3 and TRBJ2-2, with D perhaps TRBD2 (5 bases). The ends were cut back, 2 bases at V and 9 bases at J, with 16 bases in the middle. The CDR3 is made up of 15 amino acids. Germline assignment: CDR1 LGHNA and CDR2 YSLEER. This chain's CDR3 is CASSQKRTGLRELFF. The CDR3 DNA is TGCGCCAGCAGCCAAAAGCGGACGGGATTGCGGGAGCTGTTTTTT.

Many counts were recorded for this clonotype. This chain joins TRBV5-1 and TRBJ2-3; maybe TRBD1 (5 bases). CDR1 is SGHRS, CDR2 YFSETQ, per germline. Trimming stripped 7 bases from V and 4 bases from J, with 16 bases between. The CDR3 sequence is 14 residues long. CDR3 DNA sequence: TGCGCCAGCGGAGCAGGGAAAGTCTCAGATACGCAGTATTTT. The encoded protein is CASGAGKVSDTQYF.

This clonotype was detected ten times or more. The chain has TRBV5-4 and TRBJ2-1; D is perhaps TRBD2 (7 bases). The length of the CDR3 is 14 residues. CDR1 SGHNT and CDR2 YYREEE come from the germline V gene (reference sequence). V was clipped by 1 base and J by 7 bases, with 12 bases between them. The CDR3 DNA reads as TGTGCCAGCAGCTTGTCGGGGGGCGGGAATGAGCAGTTCTTC. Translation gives CASSLSGGGNEQFF.

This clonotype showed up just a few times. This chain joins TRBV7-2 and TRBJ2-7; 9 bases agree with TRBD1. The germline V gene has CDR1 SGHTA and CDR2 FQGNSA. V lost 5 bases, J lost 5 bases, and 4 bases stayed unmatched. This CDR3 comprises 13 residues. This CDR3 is CASSRDRAHEQYF. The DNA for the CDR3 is TGTGCCAGCAGCCGGGACAGGGCCCACGAGCAGTACTTC.

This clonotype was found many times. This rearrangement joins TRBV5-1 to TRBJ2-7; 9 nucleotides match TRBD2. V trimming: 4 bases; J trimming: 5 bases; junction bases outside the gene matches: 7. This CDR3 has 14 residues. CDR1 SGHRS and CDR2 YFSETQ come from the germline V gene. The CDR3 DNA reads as TGCGCCAGCAGCATATATAGCGGGAGCCACGAGCAGTACGTC. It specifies CASSIYSGSHEQYV.

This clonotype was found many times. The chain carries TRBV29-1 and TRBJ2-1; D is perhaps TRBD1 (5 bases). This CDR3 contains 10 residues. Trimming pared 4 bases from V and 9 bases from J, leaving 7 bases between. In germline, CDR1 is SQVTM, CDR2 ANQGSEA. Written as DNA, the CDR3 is TGCAGCGTTGCAGACAGTGAGCAGTTCTTC. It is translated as CSVADSEQFF.

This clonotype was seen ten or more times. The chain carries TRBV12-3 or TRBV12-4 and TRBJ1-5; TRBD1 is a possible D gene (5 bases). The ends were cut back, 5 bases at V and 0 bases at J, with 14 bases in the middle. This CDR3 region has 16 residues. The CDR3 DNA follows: TGTGCCAGCAGTCTCCCAGGGACGGGTAGCAATCAGCCCCAGCATTTT. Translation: CASSLPGTGSNQPQHF.

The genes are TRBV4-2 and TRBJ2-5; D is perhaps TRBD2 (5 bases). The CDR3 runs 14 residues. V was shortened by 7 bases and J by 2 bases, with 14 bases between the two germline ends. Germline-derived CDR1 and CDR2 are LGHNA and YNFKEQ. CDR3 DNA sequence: TGTGCCAGCACCCCCAGCGCGGGTCAAGAGACCCAGTACTTC. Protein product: CASTPSAGQETQYF.

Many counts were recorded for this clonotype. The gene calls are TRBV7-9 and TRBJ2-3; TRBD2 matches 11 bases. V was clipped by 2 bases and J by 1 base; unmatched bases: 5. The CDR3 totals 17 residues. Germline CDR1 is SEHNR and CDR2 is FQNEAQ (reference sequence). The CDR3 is CASSLPLLAGGTDTQYF. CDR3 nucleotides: TGTGCCAGCAGCTTACCCCTACTAGCGGGAGGCACAGATACGCAGTATTTT. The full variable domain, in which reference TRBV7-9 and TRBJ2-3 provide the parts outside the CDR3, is DTGVSQNPRHKITKRGQNVTFRCDPISEHNRLYWYRQTLGQGPEFLTYFQNEAQLEKSRLLSDRFSAERPKGSFSTLEIQRTEQGDSAMYLCASSLPLLAGGTDTQYFGPGTRLTVL.

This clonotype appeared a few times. CDR3 bases: TGCGCCAGCAGCCCCGGGACAGGGGTGTACAATGAGCAGTTCTTC. Protein sequence: CASSPGTGVYNEQFF. This chain links TRBV10-1 with TRBJ2-1; 10 bases line up with TRBD1. This CDR3 has 15 amino acids. The germline V gene encodes CDR1 WNHNN and CDR2 SYGVQD (reference sequence). V lost 6 bases and J lost 4; bases outside the gene matches: 6.

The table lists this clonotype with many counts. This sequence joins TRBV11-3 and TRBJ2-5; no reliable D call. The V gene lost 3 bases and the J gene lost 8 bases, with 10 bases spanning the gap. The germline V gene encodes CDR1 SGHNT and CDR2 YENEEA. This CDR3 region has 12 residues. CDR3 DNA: TGTGCCAGCAGCTTCGGACGCGGTACCCAGTACTTC. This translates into CASSFGRGTQYF. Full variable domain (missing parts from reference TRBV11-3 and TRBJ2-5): EAGVVQSPRYKIIEKKQPVAFWCNPISGHNTLYWYLQNLGQGPELLIRYENEEAVDDSQLPKDRFSAERLKGVDSTLKIQPAELGDSAVYLCASSFGRGTQYFGPGTRLLVL.

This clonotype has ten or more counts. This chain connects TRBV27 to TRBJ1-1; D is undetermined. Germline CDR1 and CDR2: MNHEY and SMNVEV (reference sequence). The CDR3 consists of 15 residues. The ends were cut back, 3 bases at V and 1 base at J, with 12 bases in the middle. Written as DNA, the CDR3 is TGTGCCAGCAGTTTGGTTAGGGCCTCGAACACTGAAGCTTTCTTT. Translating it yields CASSLVRASNTEAFF.

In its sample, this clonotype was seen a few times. In DNA, the CDR3 is TGCAGTGCTAGACTGACAGGGGGACACTATGGCTACACCTTC. Encoded protein: CSARLTGGHYGYTF. The rearrangement uses TRBV20-1 and TRBJ1-2; 9 bases map to TRBD1. Germline trimming cut 2 bases from V and 3 bases from J; bases unmatched to any gene: 4. This CDR3 has 14 amino acids. CDR1 and CDR2 from the germline V gene are DFQATT and SNEGSKA (reference sequence).

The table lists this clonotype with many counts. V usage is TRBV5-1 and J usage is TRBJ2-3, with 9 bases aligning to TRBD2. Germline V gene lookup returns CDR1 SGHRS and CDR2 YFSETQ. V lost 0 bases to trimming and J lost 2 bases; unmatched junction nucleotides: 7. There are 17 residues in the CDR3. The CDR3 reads CASSLGTLAGFTDTQYF. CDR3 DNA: TGCGCCAGCAGCTTGGGGACCCTAGCGGGGTTCACAGATACGCAGTATTTT.

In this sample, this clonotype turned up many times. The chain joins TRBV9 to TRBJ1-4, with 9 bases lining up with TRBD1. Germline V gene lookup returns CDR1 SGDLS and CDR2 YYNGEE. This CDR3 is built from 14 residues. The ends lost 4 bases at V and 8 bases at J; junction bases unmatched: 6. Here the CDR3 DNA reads TGTGCCAGCAGCCCAAGACAGGGGGGCGAAAAACTGTTTTTT. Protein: CASSPRQGGEKLFF.

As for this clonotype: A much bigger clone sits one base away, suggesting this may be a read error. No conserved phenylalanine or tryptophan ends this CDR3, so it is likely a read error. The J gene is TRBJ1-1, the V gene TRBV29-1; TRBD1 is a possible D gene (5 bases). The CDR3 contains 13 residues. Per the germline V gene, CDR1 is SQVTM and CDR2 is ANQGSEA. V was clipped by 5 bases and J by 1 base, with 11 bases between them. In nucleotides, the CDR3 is TGCAGCGTTTATAGGGGAGAGAACACTGAAGCTTTCTGT. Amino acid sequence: CSVYRGENTEAFC.

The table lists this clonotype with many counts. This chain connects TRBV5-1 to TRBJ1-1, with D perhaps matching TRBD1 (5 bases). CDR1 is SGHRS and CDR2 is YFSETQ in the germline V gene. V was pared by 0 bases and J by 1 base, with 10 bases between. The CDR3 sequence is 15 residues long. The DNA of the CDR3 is TGCGCCAGCAGCTTGGGGGGCAGAACGAACACTGAAGCTTTCTTT. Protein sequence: CASSLGGRTNTEAFF.

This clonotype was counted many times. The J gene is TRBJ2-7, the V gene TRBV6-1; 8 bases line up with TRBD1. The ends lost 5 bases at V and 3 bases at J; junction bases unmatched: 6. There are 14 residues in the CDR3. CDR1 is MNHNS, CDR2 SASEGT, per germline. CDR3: CASSPTGANYEQYV. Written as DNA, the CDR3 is TGTGCCAGCAGTCCGACAGGGGCCAACTACGAGCAGTACGTC.

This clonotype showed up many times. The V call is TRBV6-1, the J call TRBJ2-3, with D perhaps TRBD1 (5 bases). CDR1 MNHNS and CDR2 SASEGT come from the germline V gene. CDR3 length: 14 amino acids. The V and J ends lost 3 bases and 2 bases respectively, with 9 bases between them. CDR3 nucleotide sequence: TGTGCCAGCAGTGAGACCAGGGCCACAGATACGCAGTATTTT. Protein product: CASSETRATDTQYF.